What follows are 2 T cell receptor beta chains derived from one specimen sequenced in a study of T cells after yellow fever vaccination. TCRdb independently ran MiXCR on the 5' RACE reads; one entry per CDR3 protein. This table holds under 550,000 distinct CDR3 sequences, less than 25% found once. Sequencing used PBMCs, obtained roughly 23 days after the first yellow fever vaccination. The receptors stem from a young man who received the YFV17D yellow fever vaccine.

The gene calls are TRBV11-1 and TRBJ1-3, with D maybe TRBD1 (5 bases). This CDR3 spans 14 amino acids. V lost 5 bases to trimming and J lost 3 bases, with 11 bases between them. CDR1 and CDR2 (germline): SGHAT, FQDESV (reference sequence). The CDR3 DNA sequence: TGTGCCAGCAGCCAACTCGACAGTGGAAACACCATATATTTT. Its protein is CASSQLDSGNTIYF.

The CDR3 loop is CASSPSGDRNGYTF. DNA for the CDR3: TGTGCCAGCAGCCCCTCCGGGGATCGAAATGGCTACACCTTC. The rearrangement uses TRBV4-2 and TRBJ1-2, with unresolved D. CDR3 length equals 14 residues. V lost 4 bases and J 6 bases, leaving 15 bases between the germline ends. Germline CDR1 and CDR2: LGHNA and YNFKEQ.